This T cell receptor beta chain is from a study of T cell responses to AZD1222 COVID-19 vaccine listed by TCRdb under 2021. Turning to the overall study: AZD1222 recipients given second doses at about 4 weeks or at about 12 weeks were pooled, since spike-specific TCR depth and breadth were not found to differ between the two schedules. A total of 233 trial participants underwent TCR sequencing, of whom 207 had received two doses of AZD1222 and approximately 26 had received two doses of the MenACWY control vaccine. Trial participants were enrolled by age into subgroups of 18-55, 56-69 and 70-plus years, and 148, 28 and 57 TCR-sequenced participants, respectively, were included in these subgroups. Study-wide findings and limitations: After two AZD1222 doses, spike-specific TCR breadth and depth were significantly higher than at day 0 and than in MenACWY recipients. Reportedly, almost half of the unique spike-specific TCRs recognized epitopes lying outside the regions that are mutated in the B.1.351 and B.1.1.7 variants. CD4 TCRs associated with the vaccine covered the entire spike protein, and the dominant responses were in regions 160-218 and 743-854. Participants were mostly white British, with more females than males. The authors suggested clonal diversity may have been underestimated. Because no samples from the day 14 peak response were available, repertoires could be characterized only after the peak T cell response. Conclusions about previously exposed vaccinees are limited, since just five to seven AZD1222 recipients were seropositive for SARS-CoV-2 at baseline. The 56-69-year group was small, and its depth increase did not reach significance, likely because of low power.

The CDR3 regions of human TCRbeta chains were analyzed by immunosequencing. The paper's data handling went like this. Repertoire TCRs were matched against a reference library of SARS-CoV-2-specific TCRs generated with the MIRA antigen-specificity platform. Breadth was defined as the fraction of unique TCRs that were SARS-CoV-2-associated, and depth was defined as the fraction of total T cells that were SARS-CoV-2-associated. Each spike-specific TCR was assigned to its reactive spike region and to a CD4 or CD8 class using the MIRA data. Log10-transformed breadth and depth values were compared by one-way ANOVA with Sidak's multiple comparisons tests. As stored in TCRdb, this immuneACCESS dataset retains in-frame rearrangements with V and J assigned. A fraction of the clones does not appear; measured against another copy, unresolved V genes explain less than half of the discrepancy, and the remainder lacks a known reason. V, J and clone size were drawn from that table, and D and trimming were deduced from the DNA. Recorded for this sample are 90,000 or so clones; approximately 88% of them occurred a single time. The top ten clonotypes cover roughly 15% of the sample.

On this clone: What this receptor recognizes is not known. Base qualities are not recorded, but no much larger clone differs from it by a single base.

Interpreted using the paper, the time point label stands for: baseline before first vaccination. Vaccinee samples came from UK trials COV001 and COV002, including a single-blind randomized controlled phase 2/3 trial of AZD1222 (ChAdOx1 nCoV-19) in healthy adults. For TCRbeta chain sequencing, PBMC samples from trial participants were taken at day 0 and at day 28 after the second dose. CDR1 LNHDA and CDR2 SQIVND were looked up in the germline V gene (reference sequence). V is clipped by 7 bases and J by 4 bases, and the sequence between their germline boundaries is 13 bases long. From the cysteine up to the phenylalanine, the CDR3 has a length of 14 residues. Only the CDR3 DNA stays, 42 bases, in frame from base 1.

This specimen consisted of peripheral blood, obtained on day 0 of AZD1222 vaccination. This receptor chain uses TRBV19 and TRBJ2-2; matching of 5 bases hints at TRBD1 as the D gene. The receptor's source is an adult in good health. The DNA sequence reads TGTGCCAGTACAGGGCTGTCACCCACCGGGGAGCTGTTTTTT. This sequence encodes CASTGLSPTGELFF.